The rows below give T cell receptor beta chains drawn from one sample of a study of T-cell memory formation after mild COVID-19. One entry per CDR3 protein, called by TCRdb with MiXCR from the 5' RACE reads. The repertoire holds 350,000 to 500,000 distinct CDR3 sequences, 15% to 25% seen once, with about 8.8% in the top ten. Sample: PBMCs or a T cell subset sorted from them (not recorded which). The source is an adult woman who had mild COVID-19 (a few samples of this study predate the infection). Cell type and time point are not known. Each CDR3 is given with its conserved first and last residue.

J: TRBJ2-3
V: TRBV7-3
CDR3: CASSLGGGRTDTQYF

J: TRBJ1-3
V: TRBV5-1
CDR3: CASSTSPSGNTIYF

J: TRBJ2-5
V: TRBV5-1
CDR3: CASSFPGGETQYF

J: TRBJ2-7
V: TRBV29-1
CDR3: CSVELSLYEQYF

J: TRBJ2-7
V: TRBV9
CDR3: CASSVDGQGRQYF

J: TRBJ2-3
V: TRBV6-2/TRBV6-3
CDR3: CASRPAVPSTDTQYF

J: TRBJ2-7
V: TRBV12-3/TRBV12-4
CDR3: CASSFYGATYEQYF

J: TRBJ2-2
V: TRBV29-1
CDR3: CSASPGQPNTGELFF

J: TRBJ2-5
V: TRBV7-7
CDR3: CASSLEQGSGETQYF

J: TRBJ1-5
V: TRBV9
CDR3: CASSVEGASNQPQHF

J: TRBJ2-7
V: TRBV6-6
CDR3: CASTLGAEYEQYF

J: TRBJ2-7
V: TRBV5-1
CDR3: CASSLLWPEQYF

J: TRBJ2-3
V: TRBV11-2
CDR3: CASTPSTDTQYF

J: TRBJ2-7
V: TRBV6-1
CDR3: CASSEGAGRAYEQYF

J: TRBJ2-7
V: TRBV18
CDR3: CASSPVRGQGTSYEQYF

J: TRBJ2-1
V: TRBV30
CDR3: CASPGTSNNEQFF

J: TRBJ1-5
V: TRBV6-1
CDR3: CASTDLSGTGYQPQHF

J: TRBJ2-4
V: TRBV4-1
CDR3: CASSQIGVAMNIQYF

J: TRBJ2-5
V: TRBV29-1
CDR3: CSVTPSGQPQETQYF

J: TRBJ2-7
V: TRBV5-5
CDR3: CASSQEGFGSYEQYF

J: TRBJ1-1
V: TRBV5-1
CDR3: CASSGTEIEAFF

J: TRBJ2-5
V: TRBV6-5
CDR3: CASSYSGRQGGTQYF

J: TRBJ2-5
V: TRBV4-1
CDR3: CASSREGSQETQYF

J: TRBJ2-7
V: TRBV29-1
CDR3: CSVGRDEQYF

J: TRBJ2-3
V: TRBV12-3/TRBV12-4
CDR3: CASDETGVRADTQYF

J: TRBJ2-1
V: TRBV3-1
CDR3: CASSHPRTSGILYNEQFF

J: TRBJ1-2
V: TRBV5-1
CDR3: CASTLQGVYGYTF

J: TRBJ2-1
V: TRBV7-8
CDR3: CASSSAGWLFNEQFF

J: TRBJ1-1
V: TRBV7-9
CDR3: CASSLRGEGAFF

J: TRBJ1-2
V: TRBV10-3
CDR3: CAISEGPGHGYTF

J: TRBJ2-5
V: TRBV9
CDR3: CASSVMPGGSQETQYF

J: TRBJ2-3
V: TRBV20-1
CDR3: CSAPSGFTDTQYF

J: TRBJ2-1
V: TRBV7-9
CDR3: CASSVRTSGSNVNEQFF

J: TRBJ2-1
V: TRBV7-9
CDR3: CASRPDRGAYNEQFF

J: TRBJ1-4
V: TRBV20-1
CDR3: CSVGAPGAGEKLFF